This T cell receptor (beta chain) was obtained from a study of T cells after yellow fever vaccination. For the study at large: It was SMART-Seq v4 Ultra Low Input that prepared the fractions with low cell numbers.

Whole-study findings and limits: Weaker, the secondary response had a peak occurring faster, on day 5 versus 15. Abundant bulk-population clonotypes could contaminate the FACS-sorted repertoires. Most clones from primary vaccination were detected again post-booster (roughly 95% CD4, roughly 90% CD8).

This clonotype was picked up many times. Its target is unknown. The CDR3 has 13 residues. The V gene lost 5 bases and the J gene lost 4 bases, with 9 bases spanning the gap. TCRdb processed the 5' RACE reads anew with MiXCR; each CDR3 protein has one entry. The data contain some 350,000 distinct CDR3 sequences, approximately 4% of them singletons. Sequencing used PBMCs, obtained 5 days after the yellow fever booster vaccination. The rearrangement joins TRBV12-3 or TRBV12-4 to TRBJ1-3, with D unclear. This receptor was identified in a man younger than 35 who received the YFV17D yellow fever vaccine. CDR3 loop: CASSREMGNTIYF. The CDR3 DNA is TGTGCCAGCAGTCGGGAGATGGGAAACACCATATATTTT.